This T cell receptor beta chain was documented in a study of OX40 agonist ivuxolimab in advanced cancers. Sequenced by immunoSEQ multiplex PCR; TCRdb stores in-frame clones only, minus some. Among about 62,000 clones, almost 85% were seen once, and the ten largest hold 5.5% to 6%. V lost 8 bases, J lost 0 bases, and 9 bases stayed unmatched. Per germline, CDR1 SNHLY and CDR2 FYNNEI. The CDR3 covers 16 residues. The sample consisted of CD4+ or CD8+ T cells sorted from blood, taken in a trial of the OX40 agonist ivuxolimab. This clonotype originated in an adult with an advanced solid tumor such as melanoma, head and neck, liver or kidney cancer. The chain combines TRBV2 with TRBJ1-5; 8 bases are a match to TRBD1. Written as DNA, the CDR3 is TGTGCCAGCCGAGGACAGGGCTTTTATAGCAATCAGCCCCAGCATTTT. It specifies CASRGQGFYSNQPQHF.